The 30 T cell receptor beta chains below come from one sample, sequenced in a study of cytomegalovirus exposure and HLA in healthy donors. The primer mix had 60 Vbeta and 13 Jbeta primers. Profiled with immunoSEQ multiplex PCR; TCRdb holds only in-frame clones, not every one. The sample comprises around 20,000 clones, around 80% of which are singletons, and about 21% rests with the top ten. The specimen was PBMCs. The receptors derive from a human donor in good health.

This chain uses TRBV4-1 with TRBJ1-4; 7 bases are a match to TRBD1. The CDR3 has 15 amino acids. Germline loops: CDR1 MGHRA, CDR2 YSYEKL. V trimming: 4 bases; J trimming: 3 bases; junction bases outside the gene matches: 5. The CDR3 loop is CASSRAGTANEKLFF. The DNA of the CDR3 is TGCGCCAGCAGCCGTGCCGGGACAGCTAATGAAAAACTGTTTTTT.

The V call is TRBV7-3, the J call TRBJ1-1; 8 bases align to TRBD1. The CDR3 loop spans 17 amino acids. Germline V gene data show CDR1 as SGHTA and CDR2 as FQGTGA. J gave up 4 bases and V 5 bases, and 15 bases lay outside the gene matches. CDR3 sequence (DNA): TGTGCCAGCAGCCCAGCGGGGACAGGAGTAACGGTCACTGAAGCTTTCTTT. As protein: CASSPAGTGVTVTEAFF. Drawing the rest from reference TRBV7-3 and TRBJ1-1, the complete variable domain is GAGVSQTPSNKVTEKGKYVELRCDPISGHTALYWYRQSLGQGPEFLIYFQGTGAADDSGLPNDRFFAVRPEGSVSTLKIQRTERGDSAVYLCASSPAGTGVTVTEAFFGQGTRLTVV.

The chain couples TRBV11-2 to TRBJ2-5, with a weak D call TRBD2 (6 bases). The length of the CDR3 is 11 residues. Trimming took off 8 bases at V and 4 bases at J, with 8 bases between the two ends. Germline V gene sequence: CDR1 SGHAT, CDR2 FQNNGV. The CDR3 bases are TGTGCCAGCGTGGGGGGAGAGACCCAGTACTTC. This codes for CASVGGETQYF.

The chain couples TRBV27 to TRBJ1-1; D possibly corresponds to TRBD1 (6 bases). The CDR3 totals 15 residues. The V and J ends lost 2 bases and 4 bases respectively, with 14 bases between them. CDR1 MNHEY and CDR2 SMNVEV come from the germline V gene (reference sequence). Written as DNA, the CDR3 is TGTGCCAGCAGTTTAAGGCCCAGGGGAAGCACTGAAGCTTTCTTT. Protein sequence: CASSLRPRGSTEAFF.

This clone turned up a few times. This chain joins TRBV6-1 and TRBJ1-6; 9 bases match TRBD1. With V trimmed by 5 bases and J by 7 bases, 3 bases remained unmatched. The CDR3 totals 14 residues. Germline assignment: CDR1 MNHNS and CDR2 SASEGT. The chain's CDR3 is CASSRQGENSPLHF. Here the CDR3 DNA reads TGTGCCAGCAGTAGACAGGGGGAAAATTCACCCCTCCACTTT.

The chain carries TRBV2 and TRBJ2-7, with TRBD2 identical over 10 bases. CDR3 length: 14 amino acids. Trimming took 0 bases from V and 7 from J; bases not matched to a gene: 3. Germline V CDR1 and CDR2: SNHLY, FYNNEI. The CDR3: CASSEARTSGEQYF. As DNA, the CDR3 is TGTGCCAGCAGTGAAGCTAGGACTAGCGGTGAGCAGTACTTC.

The chain combines TRBV25-1 with TRBJ1-2; D possibly corresponds to TRBD1 (5 bases). Deletions cut 0 bases from V and 4 bases from J, with 15 bases between. In germline, CDR1 is MGHDK, CDR2 SYGVNS. CDR3 length: 16 amino acids. This CDR3 is CASSEYRDSGVYGYTF. The CDR3 region has the DNA TGTGCCAGCAGTGAATATCGGGACTCGGGGGTCTATGGCTACACCTTC.

V and J are TRBV7-9 and TRBJ2-7; tentatively, D is TRBD2 (5 bases). This CDR3 is built from 14 residues. Germline CDR1 is SEHNR and CDR2 is FQNEAQ (reference sequence). Trimming shortened V by 5 bases and J by 4 bases, and 15 bases separated the two germline ends. The CDR3 DNA reads as TGTGCCAGCAGCCCCATAGGACTTATTTACGAGCAGTACTTC. Translation: CASSPIGLIYEQYF.

The CDR3 reads CASSIKAPTYEQYF. The DNA for the CDR3 is TGTGCCAGTAGTATAAAGGCCCCGACTTACGAGCAGTACTTC. This chain joins TRBV19 and TRBJ2-7, with D uncertain. Between the trimmed V and J ends, which lost 2 bases and 4 bases, there was a span of 12 bases. The CDR3 has 14 residues. Germline values: CDR1 LNHDA, CDR2 SQIVND (reference sequence).

The gene calls are TRBV6-5 and TRBJ2-3; D unresolved. This CDR3 contains 14 residues. Germline CDR1 is MNHEY and CDR2 is SVGAGI. Trimming pared 6 bases from V and 7 bases from J, leaving 17 bases between. The CDR3 region is CASSSPGVSYTQYF. CDR3 nucleotides: TGTGCCAGCAGCTCCCCCGGAGTATCATATACGCAGTATTTT.

The rearrangement links TRBV7-6 to TRBJ1-2; a possible D gene is TRBD1 (5 bases). This CDR3 is built from 14 residues. Germline loops: CDR1 SGHVS, CDR2 FNYEAQ. With 4 bases removed from V and 8 bases from J, the gap between germline ends came to 17 bases. In DNA form, the CDR3 reads TGTGCCAGCAGCTCTGCAGGAGGGAGGGGAGGCTACACCTTC. It specifies CASSSAGGRGGYTF.

The chain has TRBV9 and TRBJ2-3; either TRBD1 or TRBD2 may supply D (5 bases each). This CDR3 comprises 14 residues. Trimming took 4 bases from V and 0 from J, leaving 9 bases between them. Germline CDR1 and CDR2: SGDLS and YYNGEE. The chain's CDR3 is CASSLEGSTDTQYF. The DNA of the CDR3 is TGTGCCAGCAGCCTAGAGGGGAGCACAGATACGCAGTATTTT. Full variable domain (outside the CDR3, taken from reference TRBV9 and TRBJ2-3): DSGVTQTPKHLITATGQRVTLRCSPRSGDLSVYWYQQSLDQGLQFLIQYYNGEERAKGNILERFSAQQFPDLHSELNLSSLELGDSALYFCASSLEGSTDTQYFGPGTRLTVL.

This clone was found a few times. The CDR3 is CASSTRTGASYNSPLHF. The CDR3 nucleotides read TGTGCCAGTAGTACCCGGACAGGGGCTAGTTATAATTCACCCCTCCACTTT. The chain combines TRBV19 with TRBJ1-6; 9 bases line up with TRBD1. The CDR3 length is 17 residues. Germline V gene data show CDR1 as LNHDA and CDR2 as SQIVND (reference sequence). V lost 4 bases, J lost 4 bases, and 8 bases stayed unmatched.

The V and J genes are TRBV30 and TRBJ2-1; D unclear. The V end was cut by 0 bases, the J end by 7 bases, with 10 bases between. The CDR3 has 13 amino acids. Germline-derived CDR1 and CDR2 are GTSNPN and SVGIG (reference sequence). DNA for the CDR3: TGTGCCTGGAGTGTACTTGTGGTTAATGAGCAGTTCTTC. Its protein product is CAWSVLVVNEQFF.

A remark on this clone: Within the sample, other DNA sequences also encode this same CDR3. The chain uses TRBV7-2 and TRBJ2-3; maybe TRBD2 (6 bases). The CDR3 totals 18 residues. In germline, CDR1 is SGHTA, CDR2 FQGNSA. V lost 6 bases and J 0 bases, leaving 22 bases between the germline ends. The CDR3 sequence: CASSPQISGGTSTDTQYF. CDR3 DNA sequence: TGTGCCAGCAGTCCTCAGATATCAGGAGGGACTAGCACAGATACGCAGTATTTT.

This clone was observed a handful of times. The chain is built from TRBV11-2 and TRBJ2-1, with unresolved D. Germline lookup yields CDR1 SGHAT and CDR2 FQNNGV. The CDR3 loop spans 16 amino acids. The germline V and J ends were trimmed by 4 bases and 0 bases, with 13 bases remaining between them. The chain's CDR3 is CASSSLQWSSYNEQFF. CDR3 sequence (DNA): TGTGCCAGCAGCTCCCTCCAGTGGAGCTCCTACAATGAGCAGTTCTTC.

This clone was found once. V is TRBV7-2 and J is TRBJ1-6; TRBD1 matches 11 bases. Germline V CDR1 and CDR2: SGHTA, FQGNSA. The CDR3 spans 14 residues. V lost 5 bases and J lost 9; bases outside the gene matches: 3. The CDR3 loop reads CASSAGQGVSPLHF. The CDR3 DNA sequence: TGTGCCAGCAGCGCGGGACAGGGGGTTTCACCCCTCCACTTT.

V is TRBV7-9 and J is TRBJ2-5; TRBD2 is a possible D gene (5 bases). The V gene's germline CDR1 is SEHNR and CDR2 FQNEAQ (reference sequence). V lost 5 bases to trimming and J lost 7 bases, with 11 bases between them. The length of the CDR3 is 12 residues. The CDR3 sequence is CASSLGSVTQYF. CDR3 coding DNA: TGTGCCAGCAGCCTCGGTAGCGTGACCCAGTACTTC.

This sequence joins TRBV6-5 and TRBJ2-6; perhaps TRBD1 as D (7 bases). This CDR3 is 13 amino acids long. Germline CDR1 MNHEY, CDR2 SVGAGI. Trimming took 5 bases from V and 14 from J, leaving 16 bases between them. This CDR3 reads CASSRTGLRLLTF. The CDR3 nucleotides read TGTGCCAGCAGTCGGACAGGACTACGACTCCTGACTTTC.

This CDR3 reads CASSQAPIDRGGREQYF. CDR3 nucleotides: TGCGCCAGCAGCCAAGCTCCAATCGACAGGGGGGGAAGAGAGCAGTACTTC. The rearrangement joins TRBV4-3 to TRBJ2-7, with 9 bases identical to TRBD1. After removal of 1 base from V and 7 bases from J, the junction contained 14 bases not matched to a gene. Germline V CDR1 and CDR2: LGHNA, YSLEER. The CDR3 contains 17 residues.

This sequence joins TRBV30 and TRBJ1-6; D unclear. CDR1 and CDR2 (germline): GTSNPN, SVGIG (reference sequence). This CDR3 is 12 amino acids long. V was clipped by 6 bases and J by 13 bases, with 16 bases between them. CDR3 region: CACTGLGGPLHF. The CDR3 region has the DNA TGTGCCTGTACGGGATTAGGAGGTCCCCTCCACTTT.

The chain's CDR3 is CASSFDSYEQYF. CDR3 coding DNA: TGTGCCAGCAGCTTTGACAGCTACGAGCAGTACTTC. The J gene is TRBJ2-7, the V gene TRBV7-2; the D gene is possibly TRBD1 (5 bases). The germline gives CDR1 SGHTA, CDR2 FQGNSA. The CDR3 spans 12 residues. The V and J ends lost 3 bases and 3 bases respectively, with 6 bases between them.

In this sample, this clone turned up a few times. This chain links TRBV9 with TRBJ1-1, with 7 positions matching TRBD1. CDR3 length equals 15 residues. The ends lost 4 bases at V and 4 bases at J; junction bases unmatched: 10. In germline, CDR1 is SGDLS, CDR2 YYNGEE. CDR3 DNA sequence: TGTGCCAGCAGCCCCCACAGGGGATTAGGCACTGAAGCTTTCTTT. Translating gives CASSPHRGLGTEAFF.

The V gene is TRBV19, the J gene TRBJ1-2; 8 nucleotides line up with TRBD1. Germline CDR1 is LNHDA and CDR2 is SQIVND (reference sequence). This CDR3 spans 14 amino acids. V shed 4 bases, J shed 7 bases, and the junction held 8 bases outside the gene matches. CDR3 sequence (DNA): TGTGCCAGTAGTAACCAGCCAGGACAGGGTGGCTACACCTTC. Translated, it gives CASSNQPGQGGYTF.

This chain connects TRBV7-6 to TRBJ2-1; TRBD2 agrees at 9 bases. This CDR3 has 13 amino acids. CDR1 is SGHVS, CDR2 FNYEAQ, per germline. The V segment lost 4 bases and the J segment 15 bases; nucleotides outside the gene matches: 10. CDR3 nucleotides: TGTGCCAGCAGCTCCCCCCCGGGACTAGCAATGTTCTTC. This encodes CASSSPPGLAMFF.

The V gene is TRBV6-5, the J gene TRBJ1-3, with 9 positions matching TRBD1. V lost 6 bases, J lost 4 bases, and 4 bases stayed unmatched. This CDR3 comprises 14 residues. Germline CDR1 MNHEY, CDR2 SVGAGI. CDR3 bases: TGTGCCAGCAGGCAGGACAGGGGCGGAAACACCATATATTTT. Translation gives CASRQDRGGNTIYF.

The V and J genes are TRBV18 and TRBJ1-1; D not resolved. The CDR3 loop spans 15 amino acids. Trimming cost V 1 base and J 0 bases, with 9 bases left between them. Germline V gives CDR1 KGHSH, CDR2 LQKENI. The CDR3 here is CASSPRYSLNTEAFF. CDR3 DNA: TGTGCCAGCTCACCACGTTACAGCTTGAACACTGAAGCTTTCTTT.

About this clone itself: Other DNA sequences in this specimen translate into the identical CDR3. V is TRBV19 and J is TRBJ2-1; 8 bases fit TRBD2. CDR3 length: 10 amino acids. CDR1 is LNHDA and CDR2 is SQIVND in the germline V gene (reference sequence). V shed 10 bases, J shed 16 bases, and the junction held 9 bases outside the gene matches. The CDR3 bases are TGTGCCAATGGAGCGGGAGCTCTATTCTTC. It codes for CANGAGALFF.

The chain combines TRBV29-1 with TRBJ2-1; weak D call: TRBD2 (6 bases). The CDR3 has 17 amino acids. The V end was cut by 0 bases, the J end by 2 bases, with 17 bases between. Germline V lookup: CDR1 SQVTM, CDR2 ANQGSEA. Here the CDR3 DNA reads TGCAGCGTTGAAGATCGTTCGCAGGGAGGCACCTACAATGAGCAGTTCTTC. This translates into CSVEDRSQGGTYNEQFF.

The chain uses TRBV30 and TRBJ2-1, with 9 bases matching TRBD1. J gave up 2 bases and V 2 bases, and 4 bases lay outside the gene matches. This CDR3 is built from 15 residues. Looked up from germline, CDR1 is GTSNPN and CDR2 is SVGIG (reference sequence). Here the CDR3 reads CAWSRGTGTYNEQFF. CDR3 coding DNA: TGTGCCTGGAGTAGAGGGACAGGGACCTACAATGAGCAGTTCTTC.